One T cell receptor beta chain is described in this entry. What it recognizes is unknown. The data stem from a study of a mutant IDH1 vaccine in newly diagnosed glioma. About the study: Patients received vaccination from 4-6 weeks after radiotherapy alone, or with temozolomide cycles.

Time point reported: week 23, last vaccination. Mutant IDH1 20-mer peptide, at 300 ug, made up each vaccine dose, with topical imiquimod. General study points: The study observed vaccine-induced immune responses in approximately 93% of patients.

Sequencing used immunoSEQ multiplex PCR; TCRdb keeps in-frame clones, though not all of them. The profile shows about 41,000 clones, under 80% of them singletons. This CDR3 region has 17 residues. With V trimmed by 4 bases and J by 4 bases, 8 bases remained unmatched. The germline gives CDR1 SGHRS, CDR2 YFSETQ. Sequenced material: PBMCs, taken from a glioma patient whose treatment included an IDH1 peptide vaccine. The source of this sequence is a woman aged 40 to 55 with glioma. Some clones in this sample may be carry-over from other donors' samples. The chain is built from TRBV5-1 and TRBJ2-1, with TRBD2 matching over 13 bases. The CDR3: CASSITSGRARYNEQFF. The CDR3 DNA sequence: TGCGCCAGCAGCATTACTAGCGGGAGGGCTCGATACAATGAGCAGTTCTTC.